The rows below give T cell receptor beta chains drawn from one sample of a study of OX40 agonist ivuxolimab in advanced cancers. Assay: immunoSEQ multiplex PCR; the TCRdb copy retains only in-frame clones and omits some. The table records more than 9,000 clones, just under 75% of them present only once. The material was CD4+ or CD8+ T cells sorted from blood, obtained in a trial of the OX40 agonist ivuxolimab. The receptor set was obtained from an adult with an advanced solid tumor such as melanoma, head and neck, liver or kidney cancer. The CDR3 runs from the conserved cysteine through the conserved F or W. Fields, in order: V gene, D gene, clone size, J gene, CDR3 DNA, CDR3 protein. A D gene is named only where the DNA matches it firmly. Some rows have no size entry. The others give once, few or many, or a class for an expanded clone.

v_gene: TRBV25-1; d_gene: .; abundance: .; j_gene: TRBJ2-1; CDR3nt: TGTGCCAGCAGTGAAACGGCGACAGGAGACAATGAGCAGTTCTTC; CDR3aa: CASSETATGDNEQFF
v_gene: TRBV11-2; d_gene: .; abundance: .; j_gene: TRBJ2-3; CDR3nt: TGTGCCAGCAGCTTAGGAGATACGCAGTATTTT; CDR3aa: CASSLGDTQYF
v_gene: TRBV27; d_gene: TRBD1; abundance: .; j_gene: TRBJ2-3; CDR3nt: TGTGCCAGCAGTCCCTGGACAGGGAGGGATACGCAGTATTTT; CDR3aa: CASSPWTGRDTQYF
v_gene: TRBV14; d_gene: TRBD1; abundance: .; j_gene: TRBJ1-1; CDR3nt: TGTGCCAGCAGCCAGGGCAGGGGGGACACTGAAGCTTTCTTT; CDR3aa: CASSQGRGDTEAFF
v_gene: TRBV7-3; d_gene: .; abundance: .; j_gene: TRBJ2-3; CDR3nt: TGTGCCAGCAGCTTGTCGGCCACAGGTCGGGATACGCAGTATTTT; CDR3aa: CASSLSATGRDTQYF
v_gene: TRBV27; d_gene: .; abundance: .; j_gene: TRBJ2-3; CDR3nt: TGTGCCAGTGCAGGGTTGTCAGATACGCAGTATTTT; CDR3aa: CASAGLSDTQYF
v_gene: TRBV11-2; d_gene: TRBD1; abundance: few; j_gene: TRBJ2-3; CDR3nt: TGTGCCAGCAGCTTAATCGGGACAGGGGGCGCAGATACGCAGTATTTT; CDR3aa: CASSLIGTGGADTQYF
v_gene: TRBV10-1; d_gene: .; abundance: .; j_gene: TRBJ2-3; CDR3nt: TGCGCCAGCAGTGAGTCAAAGGCAGATACGCAGTATTTT; CDR3aa: CASSESKADTQYF
v_gene: TRBV11-2; d_gene: TRBD2; abundance: .; j_gene: TRBJ2-1; CDR3nt: TGTGCCAGCAGCCCTAGCGGGAATGAGCAGTTCTTC; CDR3aa: CASSPSGNEQFF
v_gene: TRBV11-3; d_gene: .; abundance: few; j_gene: TRBJ2-7; CDR3nt: TGTGCCAGCAGCCTGGAAGGGAGATCCGAGCAGTACTTC; CDR3aa: CASSLEGRSEQYF
v_gene: TRBV9; d_gene: .; abundance: .; j_gene: TRBJ1-1; CDR3nt: TGTGCCAGCAGCGTAGGGCCGGAAGAGGGGAACACTGAAGCTTTCTTT; CDR3aa: CASSVGPEEGNTEAFF
v_gene: TRBV27; d_gene: .; abundance: .; j_gene: TRBJ2-2; CDR3nt: TGTGCCAGCAGTTCCCTGGAGCGGGTAGGGGGGGAGCTGTTTTTT; CDR3aa: CASSSLERVGGELFF
v_gene: TRBV14; d_gene: .; abundance: .; j_gene: TRBJ2-2; CDR3nt: TGTGCCAGCAGCCAAGATCACTCCTTCTGGGGGGAGCTGTTTTTT; CDR3aa: CASSQDHSFWGELFF
v_gene: TRBV9; d_gene: .; abundance: .; j_gene: TRBJ1-1; CDR3nt: TGTGCCAGCAGCCCTTCGGGAACTAACACTGAAGCTTTCTTT; CDR3aa: CASSPSGTNTEAFF